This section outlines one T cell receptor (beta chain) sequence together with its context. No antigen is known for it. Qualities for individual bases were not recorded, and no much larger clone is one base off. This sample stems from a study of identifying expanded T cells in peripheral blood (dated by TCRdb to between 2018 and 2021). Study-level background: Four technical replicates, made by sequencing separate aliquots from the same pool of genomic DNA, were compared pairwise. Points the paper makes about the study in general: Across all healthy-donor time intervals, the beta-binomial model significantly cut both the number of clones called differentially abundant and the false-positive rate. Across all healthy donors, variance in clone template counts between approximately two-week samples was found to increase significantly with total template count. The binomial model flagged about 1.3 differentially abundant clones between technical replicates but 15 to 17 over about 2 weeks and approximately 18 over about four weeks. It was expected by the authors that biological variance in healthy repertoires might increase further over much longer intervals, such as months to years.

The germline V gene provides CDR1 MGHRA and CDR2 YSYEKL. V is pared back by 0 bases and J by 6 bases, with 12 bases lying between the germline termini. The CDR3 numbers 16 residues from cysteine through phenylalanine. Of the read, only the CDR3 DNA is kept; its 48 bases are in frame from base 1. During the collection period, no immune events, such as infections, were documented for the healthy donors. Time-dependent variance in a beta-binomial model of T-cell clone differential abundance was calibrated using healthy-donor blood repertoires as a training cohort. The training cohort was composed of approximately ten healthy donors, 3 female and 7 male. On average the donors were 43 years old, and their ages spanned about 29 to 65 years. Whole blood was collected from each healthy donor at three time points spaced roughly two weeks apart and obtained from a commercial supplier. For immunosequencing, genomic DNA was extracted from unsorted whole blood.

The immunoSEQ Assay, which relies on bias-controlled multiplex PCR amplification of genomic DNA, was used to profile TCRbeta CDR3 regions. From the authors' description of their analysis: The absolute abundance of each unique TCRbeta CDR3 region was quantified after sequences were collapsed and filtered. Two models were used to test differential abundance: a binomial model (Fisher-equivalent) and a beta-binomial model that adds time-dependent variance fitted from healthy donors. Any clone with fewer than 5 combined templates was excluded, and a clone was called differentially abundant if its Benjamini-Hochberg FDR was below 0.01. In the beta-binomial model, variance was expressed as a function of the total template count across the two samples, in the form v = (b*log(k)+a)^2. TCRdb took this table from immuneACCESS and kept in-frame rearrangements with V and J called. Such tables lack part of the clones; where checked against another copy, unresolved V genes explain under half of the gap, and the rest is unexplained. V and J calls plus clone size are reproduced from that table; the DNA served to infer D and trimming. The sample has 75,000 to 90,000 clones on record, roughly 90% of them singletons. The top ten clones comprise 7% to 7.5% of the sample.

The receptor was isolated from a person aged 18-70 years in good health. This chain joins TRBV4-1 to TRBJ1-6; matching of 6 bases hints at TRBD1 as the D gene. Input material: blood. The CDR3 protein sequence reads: CASSQDTGHFNSPLHF. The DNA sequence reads TGCGCCAGCAGCCAAGACACAGGGCACTTTAATTCACCCCTCCACTTT.